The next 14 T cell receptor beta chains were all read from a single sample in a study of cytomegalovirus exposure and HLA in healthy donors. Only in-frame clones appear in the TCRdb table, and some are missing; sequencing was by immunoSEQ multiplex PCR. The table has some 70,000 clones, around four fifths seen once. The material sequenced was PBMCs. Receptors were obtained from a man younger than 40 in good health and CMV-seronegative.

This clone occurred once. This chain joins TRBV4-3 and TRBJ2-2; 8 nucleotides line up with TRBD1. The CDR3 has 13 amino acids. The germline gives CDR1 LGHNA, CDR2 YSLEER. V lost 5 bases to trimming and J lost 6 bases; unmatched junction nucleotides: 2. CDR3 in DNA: TGCGCCAGCAGCGGACAGGGATCCGGGGAGCTGTTTTTT. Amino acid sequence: CASSGQGSGELFF.

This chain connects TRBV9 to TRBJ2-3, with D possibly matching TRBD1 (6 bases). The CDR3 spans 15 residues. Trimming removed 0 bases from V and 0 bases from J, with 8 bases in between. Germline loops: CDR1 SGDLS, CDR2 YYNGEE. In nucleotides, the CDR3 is TGTGCCAGCAGCGTAGGAGGGGGAAGCACAGATACGCAGTATTTT. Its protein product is CASSVGGGSTDTQYF. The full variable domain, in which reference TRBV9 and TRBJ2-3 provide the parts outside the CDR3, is DSGVTQTPKHLITATGQRVTLRCSPRSGDLSVYWYQQSLDQGLQFLIQYYNGEERAKGNILERFSAQQFPDLHSELNLSSLELGDSALYFCASSVGGGSTDTQYFGPGTRLTVL.

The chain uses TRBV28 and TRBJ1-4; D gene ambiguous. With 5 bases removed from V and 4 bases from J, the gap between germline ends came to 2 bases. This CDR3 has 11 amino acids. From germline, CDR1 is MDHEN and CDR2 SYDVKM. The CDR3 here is CASSHNEKLFF. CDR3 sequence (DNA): TGTGCCAGCAGTCATAATGAAAAACTGTTTTTT.

This CDR3 reads CASSFGTAPYEQYF. CDR3 bases: TGCGCCAGCAGCTTCGGGACAGCTCCCTACGAGCAGTACTTC. This rearrangement joins TRBV5-1 to TRBJ2-7; TRBD1 agrees at 7 bases. With 2 bases clipped from V and 2 bases from J, the junction kept 4 bases outside the gene matches. The germline CDR1 and CDR2 sequences are SGHRS and YFSETQ. CDR3 size: 14 residues.

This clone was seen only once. The CDR3 is CAISEGDSRSYTF. The CDR3 DNA reads TGTGCCATCAGTGAGGGGGACAGTCGGAGCTACACCTTC. The chain links TRBV10-3 to TRBJ1-2; 7 bases are shared with TRBD1. V lost 2 bases to trimming and J lost 9 bases; unmatched junction nucleotides: 6. CDR1 and CDR2 (germline): ENHRY, SYGVKD. The CDR3 has 13 residues.

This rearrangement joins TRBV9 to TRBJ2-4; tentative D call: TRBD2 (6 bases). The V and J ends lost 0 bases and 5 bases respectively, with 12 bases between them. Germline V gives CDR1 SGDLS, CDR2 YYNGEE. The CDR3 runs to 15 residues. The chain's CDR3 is CASSVDYRRENIQYF. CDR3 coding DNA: TGTGCCAGCAGCGTAGACTACCGGAGGGAAAACATTCAGTACTTC.

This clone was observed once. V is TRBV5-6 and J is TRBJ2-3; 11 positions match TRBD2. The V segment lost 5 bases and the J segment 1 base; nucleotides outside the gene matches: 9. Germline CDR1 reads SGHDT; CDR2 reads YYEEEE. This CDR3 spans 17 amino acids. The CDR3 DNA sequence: TGTGCCAGCAGGAACATAGCGGGGGGGCTGGGCACAGATACGCAGTATTTT. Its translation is CASRNIAGGLGTDTQYF.

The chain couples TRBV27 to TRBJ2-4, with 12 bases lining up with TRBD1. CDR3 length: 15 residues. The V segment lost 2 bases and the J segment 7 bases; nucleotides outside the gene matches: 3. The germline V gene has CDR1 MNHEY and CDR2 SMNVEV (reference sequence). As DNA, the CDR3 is TGTGCCAGCAGTTTAGGGACAGGGGGCATGAACATTCAGTACTTC. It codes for CASSLGTGGMNIQYF.

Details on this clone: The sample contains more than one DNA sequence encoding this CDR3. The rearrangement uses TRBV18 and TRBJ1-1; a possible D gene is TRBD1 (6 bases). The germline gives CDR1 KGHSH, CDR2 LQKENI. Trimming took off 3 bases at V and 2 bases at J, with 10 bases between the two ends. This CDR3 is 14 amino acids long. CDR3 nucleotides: TGTGCCAGCTCACCCCAGACAGGTAACACTGAAGCTTTCTTT. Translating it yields CASSPQTGNTEAFF.

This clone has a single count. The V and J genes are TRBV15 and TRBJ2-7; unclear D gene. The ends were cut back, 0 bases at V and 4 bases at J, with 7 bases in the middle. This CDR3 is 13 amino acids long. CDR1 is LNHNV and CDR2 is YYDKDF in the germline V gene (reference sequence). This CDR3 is CATSRDSMYEQYF. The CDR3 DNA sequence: TGTGCCACCAGCAGAGATAGTATGTACGAGCAGTACTTC.

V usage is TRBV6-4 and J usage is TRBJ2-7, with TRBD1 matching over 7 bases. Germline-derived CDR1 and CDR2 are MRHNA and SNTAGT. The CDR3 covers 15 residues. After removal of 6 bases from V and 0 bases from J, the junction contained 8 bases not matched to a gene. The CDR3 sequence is CASSERTGNSYEQYF. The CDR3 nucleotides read TGTGCCAGCAGCGAAAGGACAGGAAACTCCTACGAGCAGTACTTC.

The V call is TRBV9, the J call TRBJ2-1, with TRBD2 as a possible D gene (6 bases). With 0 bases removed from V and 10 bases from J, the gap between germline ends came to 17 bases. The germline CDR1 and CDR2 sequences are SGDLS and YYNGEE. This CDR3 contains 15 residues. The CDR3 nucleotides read TGTGCCAGCAGCGTAGCCGGCACAACCGCGGGAGAGCAGTTCTTC. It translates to CASSVAGTTAGEQFF. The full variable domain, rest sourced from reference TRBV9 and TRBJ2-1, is DSGVTQTPKHLITATGQRVTLRCSPRSGDLSVYWYQQSLDQGLQFLIQYYNGEERAKGNILERFSAQQFPDLHSELNLSSLELGDSALYFCASSVAGTTAGEQFFGPGTRLTVL.

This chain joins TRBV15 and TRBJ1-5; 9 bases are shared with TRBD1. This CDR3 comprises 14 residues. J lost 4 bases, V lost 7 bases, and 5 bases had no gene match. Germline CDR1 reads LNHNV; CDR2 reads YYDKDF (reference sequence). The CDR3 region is CATTDGQGNQPQHF. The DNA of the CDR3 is TGTGCCACCACAGATGGACAGGGGAATCAGCCCCAGCATTTT. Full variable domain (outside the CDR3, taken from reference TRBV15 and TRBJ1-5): DAMVIQNPRYQVTQFGKPVTLSCSQTLNHNVMYWYQQKSSQAPKLLFHYYDKDFNNEADTPDNFQSRRPNTSFCFLDIRSPGLGDTAMYLCATTDGQGNQPQHFGDGTRLSIL.

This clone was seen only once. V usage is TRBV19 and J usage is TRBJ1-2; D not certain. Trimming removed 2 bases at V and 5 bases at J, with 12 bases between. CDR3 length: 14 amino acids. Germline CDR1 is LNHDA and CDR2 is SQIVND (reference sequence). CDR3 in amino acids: CASSISGNHYGYTF. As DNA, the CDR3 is TGTGCCAGTAGTATATCCGGGAACCATTATGGCTACACCTTC.